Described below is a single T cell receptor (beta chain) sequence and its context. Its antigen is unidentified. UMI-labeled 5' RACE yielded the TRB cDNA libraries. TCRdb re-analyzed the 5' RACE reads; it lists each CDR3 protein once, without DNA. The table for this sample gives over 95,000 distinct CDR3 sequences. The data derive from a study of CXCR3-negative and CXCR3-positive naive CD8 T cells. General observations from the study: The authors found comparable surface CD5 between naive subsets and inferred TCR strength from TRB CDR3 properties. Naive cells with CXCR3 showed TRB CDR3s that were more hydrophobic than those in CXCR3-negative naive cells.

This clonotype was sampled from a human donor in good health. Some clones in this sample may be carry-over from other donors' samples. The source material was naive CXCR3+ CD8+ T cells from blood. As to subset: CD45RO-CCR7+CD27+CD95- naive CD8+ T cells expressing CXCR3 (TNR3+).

CDR3 residues: CASRQASSNEQFF. The chain couples TRBV7-9 to TRBJ2-1. Germline assignment: CDR1 SEHNR and CDR2 FQNEAQ (reference sequence). The CDR3 runs to 13 residues.